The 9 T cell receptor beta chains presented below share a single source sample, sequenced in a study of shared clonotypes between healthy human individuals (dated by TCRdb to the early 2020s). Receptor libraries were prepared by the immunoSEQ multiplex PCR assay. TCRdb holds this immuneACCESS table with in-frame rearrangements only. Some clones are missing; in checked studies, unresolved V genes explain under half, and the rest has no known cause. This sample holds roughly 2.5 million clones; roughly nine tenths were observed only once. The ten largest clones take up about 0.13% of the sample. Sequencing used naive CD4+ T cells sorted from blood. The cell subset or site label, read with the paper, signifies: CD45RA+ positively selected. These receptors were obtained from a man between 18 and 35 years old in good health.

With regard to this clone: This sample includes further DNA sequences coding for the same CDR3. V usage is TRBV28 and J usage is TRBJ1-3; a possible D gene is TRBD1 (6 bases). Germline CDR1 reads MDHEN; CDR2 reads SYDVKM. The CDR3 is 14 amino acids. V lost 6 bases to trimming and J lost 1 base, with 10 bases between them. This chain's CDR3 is CASSFRGSGNTIYF. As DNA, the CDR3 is TGTGCCAGCAGCTTTAGGGGGTCTGGAAACACCATATATTTT.

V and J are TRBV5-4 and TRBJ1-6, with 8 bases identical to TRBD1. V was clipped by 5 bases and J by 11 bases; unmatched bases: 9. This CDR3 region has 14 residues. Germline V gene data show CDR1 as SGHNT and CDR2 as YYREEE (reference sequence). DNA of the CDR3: TGTGCCAGCAGTCCCCAGGGGGCCTCGACACCCCTCCACTTT. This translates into CASSPQGASTPLHF.

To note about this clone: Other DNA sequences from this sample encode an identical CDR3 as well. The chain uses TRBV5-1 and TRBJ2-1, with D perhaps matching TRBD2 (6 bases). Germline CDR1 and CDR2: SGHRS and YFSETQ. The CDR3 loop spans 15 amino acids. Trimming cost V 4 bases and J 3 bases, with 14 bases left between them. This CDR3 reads CASSLSGGGYNEQFF. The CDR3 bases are TGCGCCAGCAGCCTTAGTGGGGGAGGCTACAATGAGCAGTTCTTC.

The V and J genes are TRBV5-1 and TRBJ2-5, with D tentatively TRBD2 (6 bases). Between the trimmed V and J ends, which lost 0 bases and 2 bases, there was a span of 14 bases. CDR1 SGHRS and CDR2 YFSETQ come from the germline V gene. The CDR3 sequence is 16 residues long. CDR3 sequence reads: CASSLVEGSGQETQYF. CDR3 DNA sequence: TGCGCCAGCAGCTTGGTTGAGGGGAGCGGGCAAGAGACCCAGTACTTC.

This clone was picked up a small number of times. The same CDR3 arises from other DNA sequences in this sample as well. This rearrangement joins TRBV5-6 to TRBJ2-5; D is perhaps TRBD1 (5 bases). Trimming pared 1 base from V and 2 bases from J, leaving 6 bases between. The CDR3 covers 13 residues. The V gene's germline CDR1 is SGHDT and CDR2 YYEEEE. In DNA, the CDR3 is TGTGCCAGCAGCTTGCCAGGGCAAGAGACCCAGTACTTC. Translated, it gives CASSLPGQETQYF.

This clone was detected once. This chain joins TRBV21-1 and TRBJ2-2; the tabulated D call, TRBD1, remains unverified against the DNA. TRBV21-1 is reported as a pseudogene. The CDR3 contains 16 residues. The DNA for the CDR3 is TGTGCCAGCAGCAAAGGAGGACAGAAGAACACCGGGGAGCTGTTTTTT. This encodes CASSKGGQKNTGELFF.

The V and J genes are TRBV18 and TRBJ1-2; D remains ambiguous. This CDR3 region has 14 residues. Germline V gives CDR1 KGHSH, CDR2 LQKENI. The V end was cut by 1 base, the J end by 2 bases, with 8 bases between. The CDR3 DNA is TGTGCCAGCTCACCACTATCGGTGAACTATGGCTACACCTTC. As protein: CASSPLSVNYGYTF.

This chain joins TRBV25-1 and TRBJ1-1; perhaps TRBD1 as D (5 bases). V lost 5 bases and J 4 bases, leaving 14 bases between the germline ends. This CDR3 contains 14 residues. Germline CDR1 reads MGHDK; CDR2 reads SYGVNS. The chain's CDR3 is CASSPQGSGTEAFF. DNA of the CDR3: TGTGCCAGCAGTCCGCAGGGTTCAGGCACTGAAGCTTTCTTT.

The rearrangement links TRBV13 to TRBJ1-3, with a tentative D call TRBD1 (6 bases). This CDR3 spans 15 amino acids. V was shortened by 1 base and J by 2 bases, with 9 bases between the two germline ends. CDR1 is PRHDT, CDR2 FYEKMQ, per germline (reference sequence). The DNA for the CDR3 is TGTGCCAGCAGCTTAGACAGGGCTACTGGAAACACCATATATTTT. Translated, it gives CASSLDRATGNTIYF.